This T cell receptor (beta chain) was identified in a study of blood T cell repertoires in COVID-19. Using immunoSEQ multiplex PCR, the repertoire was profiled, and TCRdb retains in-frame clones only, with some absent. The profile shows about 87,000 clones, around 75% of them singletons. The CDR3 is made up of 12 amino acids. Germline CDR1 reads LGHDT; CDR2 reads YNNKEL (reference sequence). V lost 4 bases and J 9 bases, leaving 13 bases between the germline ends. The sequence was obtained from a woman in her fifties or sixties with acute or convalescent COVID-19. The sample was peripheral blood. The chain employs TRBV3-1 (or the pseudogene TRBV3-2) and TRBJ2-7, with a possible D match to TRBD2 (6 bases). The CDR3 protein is CASSPSGRGQYF. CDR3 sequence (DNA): TGTGCCAGCAGCCCCTCCGGGAGAGGGCAGTACTTC.